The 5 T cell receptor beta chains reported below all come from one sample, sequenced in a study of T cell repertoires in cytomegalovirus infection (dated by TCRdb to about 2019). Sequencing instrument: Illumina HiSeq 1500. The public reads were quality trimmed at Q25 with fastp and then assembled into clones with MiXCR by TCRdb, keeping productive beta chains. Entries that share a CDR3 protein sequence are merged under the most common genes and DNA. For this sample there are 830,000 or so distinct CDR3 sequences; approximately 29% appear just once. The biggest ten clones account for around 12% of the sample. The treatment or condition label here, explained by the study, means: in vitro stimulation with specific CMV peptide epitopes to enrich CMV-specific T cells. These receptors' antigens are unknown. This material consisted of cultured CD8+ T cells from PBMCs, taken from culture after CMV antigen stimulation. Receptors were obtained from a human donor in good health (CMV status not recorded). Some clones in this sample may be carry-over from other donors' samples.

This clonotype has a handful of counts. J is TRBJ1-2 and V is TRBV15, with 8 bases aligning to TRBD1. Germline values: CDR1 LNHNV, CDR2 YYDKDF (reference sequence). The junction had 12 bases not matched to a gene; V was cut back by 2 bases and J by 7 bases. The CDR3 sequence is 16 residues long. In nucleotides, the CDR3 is TGTGCCACCAGCAGACCAGGGACAGGTAGTTTCCCTGGCTACACCTTC. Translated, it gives CATSRPGTGSFPGYTF.

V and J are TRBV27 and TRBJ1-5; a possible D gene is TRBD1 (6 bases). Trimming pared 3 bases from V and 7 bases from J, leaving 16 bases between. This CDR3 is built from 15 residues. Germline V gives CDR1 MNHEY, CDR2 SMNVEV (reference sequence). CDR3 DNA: TGTGCCAGCAGTTTCGGCAGGGGAGGGAGACAGCCCCAGCATTTT. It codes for CASSFGRGGRQPQHF.

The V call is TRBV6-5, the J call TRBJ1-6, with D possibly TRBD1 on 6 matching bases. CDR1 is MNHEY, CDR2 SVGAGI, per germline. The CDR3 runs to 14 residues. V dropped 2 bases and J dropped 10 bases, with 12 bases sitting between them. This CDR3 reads CASSYRTEESPLHF. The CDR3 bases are TGTGCCAGCAGTTACAGGACAGAGGAGTCACCCCTCCACTTT.

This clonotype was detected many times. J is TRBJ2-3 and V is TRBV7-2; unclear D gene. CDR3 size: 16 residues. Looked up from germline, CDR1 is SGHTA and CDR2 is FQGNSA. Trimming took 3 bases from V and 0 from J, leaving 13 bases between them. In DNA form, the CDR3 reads TGTGCCAGCAGCTTCCAAATAAGAACTAGCACAGATACGCAGTATTTT. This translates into CASSFQIRTSTDTQYF.

The CDR3 bases are TGCAGTGCTAGAGGGACAGGGGGCAAGGGGAATGAGCAGTTCTTC. This sequence encodes CSARGTGGKGNEQFF. V and J are TRBV20-1 and TRBJ2-1; 11 bases line up with TRBD1. From germline, CDR1 is DFQATT and CDR2 SNEGSKA (reference sequence). The CDR3 is 15 amino acids. V was pared by 1 base and J by 7 bases, with 6 bases of the junction left unmatched.